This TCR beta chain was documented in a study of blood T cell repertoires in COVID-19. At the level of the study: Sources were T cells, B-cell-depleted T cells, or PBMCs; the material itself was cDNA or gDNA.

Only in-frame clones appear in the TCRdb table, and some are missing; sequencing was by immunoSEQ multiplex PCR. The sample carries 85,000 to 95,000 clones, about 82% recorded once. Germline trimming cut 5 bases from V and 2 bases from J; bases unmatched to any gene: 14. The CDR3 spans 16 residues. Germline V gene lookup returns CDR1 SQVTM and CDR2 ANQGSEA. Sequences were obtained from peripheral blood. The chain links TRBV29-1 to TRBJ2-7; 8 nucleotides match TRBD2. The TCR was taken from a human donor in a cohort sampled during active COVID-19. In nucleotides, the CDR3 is TGCAGCGTTTCGGGGGGGGACAACAAAGCTGCCTACGAGCAGTACTTC. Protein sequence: CSVSGGDNKAAYEQYF.